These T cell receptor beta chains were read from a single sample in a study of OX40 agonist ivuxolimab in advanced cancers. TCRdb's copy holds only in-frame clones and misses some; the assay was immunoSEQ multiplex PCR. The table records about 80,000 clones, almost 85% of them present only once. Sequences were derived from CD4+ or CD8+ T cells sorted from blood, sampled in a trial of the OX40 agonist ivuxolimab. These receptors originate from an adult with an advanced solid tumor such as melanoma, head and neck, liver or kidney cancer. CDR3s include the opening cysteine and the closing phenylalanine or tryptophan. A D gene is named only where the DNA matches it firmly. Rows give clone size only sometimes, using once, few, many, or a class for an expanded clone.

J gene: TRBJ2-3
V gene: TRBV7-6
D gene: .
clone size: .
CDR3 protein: CASSVGPAADTQYF
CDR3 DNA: TGTGCCAGCAGCGTCGGGCCGGCGGCAGATACGCAGTATTTT

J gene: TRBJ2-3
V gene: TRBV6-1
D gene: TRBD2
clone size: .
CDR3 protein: CASSESLLAGGTDTQYF
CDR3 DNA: TGTGCCAGCAGTGAGTCCCTGCTAGCGGGGGGTACAGATACGCAGTATTTT

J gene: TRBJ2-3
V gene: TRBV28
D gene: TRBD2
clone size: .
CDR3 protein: CASGGKSGGFSDTQYF
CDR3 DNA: TGTGCCAGCGGAGGAAAAAGCGGGGGGTTTTCGGATACGCAGTATTTT

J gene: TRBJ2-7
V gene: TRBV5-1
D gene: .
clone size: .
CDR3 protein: CASSLEGLSEYEQYF
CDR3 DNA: TGCGCCAGCAGCTTGGAAGGTTTGTCCGAATACGAGCAGTACTTC

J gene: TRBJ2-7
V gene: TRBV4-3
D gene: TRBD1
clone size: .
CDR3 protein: CASSHPGQVRFEQYF
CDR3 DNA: TGCGCCAGCAGCCACCCGGGACAGGTGAGGTTCGAGCAGTACTTC

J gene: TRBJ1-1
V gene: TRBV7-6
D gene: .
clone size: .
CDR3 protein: CASSLATAGGNTEAFF
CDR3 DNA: TGTGCCAGCAGCTTAGCTACGGCGGGGGGGAACACTGAAGCTTTCTTT

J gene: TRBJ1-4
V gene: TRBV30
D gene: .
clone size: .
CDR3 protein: CAWSKQSYEKLFF
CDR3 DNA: TGTGCCTGGAGTAAACAATCGTATGAAAAACTGTTTTTT

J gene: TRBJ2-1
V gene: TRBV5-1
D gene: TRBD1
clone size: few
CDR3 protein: CASSFGTGLNEQFF
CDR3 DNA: TGCGCCAGCAGCTTCGGGACAGGCCTCAATGAGCAGTTCTTC

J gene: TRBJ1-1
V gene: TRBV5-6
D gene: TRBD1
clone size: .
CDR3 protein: CASIKFQGETEAFF
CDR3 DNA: TGTGCCAGCATAAAATTTCAGGGGGAGACTGAAGCTTTCTTT

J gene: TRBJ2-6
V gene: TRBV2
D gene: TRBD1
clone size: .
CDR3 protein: CASGSRQGAGANVLTF
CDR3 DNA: TGTGCCAGTGGGTCCCGACAGGGCGCTGGGGCCAACGTCCTGACTTTC

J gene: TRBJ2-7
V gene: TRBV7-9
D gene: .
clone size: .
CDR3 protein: CASSSGTDLGEQYF
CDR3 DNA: TGTGCCAGCAGCTCCGGGACGGACCTAGGCGAGCAGTACTTC

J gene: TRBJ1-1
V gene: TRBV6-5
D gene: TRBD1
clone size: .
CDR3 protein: CASSWGTGFGTEAFF
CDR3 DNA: TGTGCCAGCAGTTGGGGGACAGGGTTCGGCACTGAAGCTTTCTTT

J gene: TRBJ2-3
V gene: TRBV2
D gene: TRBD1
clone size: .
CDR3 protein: CASTGPETGSLTDTQYF
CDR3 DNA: TGTGCCAGCACCGGACCTGAGACAGGGTCCCTCACAGATACGCAGTATTTT

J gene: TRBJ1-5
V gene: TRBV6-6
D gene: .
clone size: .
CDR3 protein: CASRLGPLGYQPQHF
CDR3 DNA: TGTGCCAGCCGTCTGGGGCCCCTCGGCTATCAGCCCCAGCATTTT

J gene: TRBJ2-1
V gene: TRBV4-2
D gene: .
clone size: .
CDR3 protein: CASSLEYSRGILYNEQFF
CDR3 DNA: TGTGCCAGCAGCTTGGAATACAGTAGAGGGATACTCTACAATGAGCAGTTCTTC

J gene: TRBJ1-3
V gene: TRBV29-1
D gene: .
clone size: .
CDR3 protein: CSVDEGAGNTIYF
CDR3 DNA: TGCAGCGTTGACGAGGGTGCTGGAAACACCATATATTTT

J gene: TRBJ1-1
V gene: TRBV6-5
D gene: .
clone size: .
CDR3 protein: CAKPNTEAFF
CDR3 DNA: TGTGCCAAGCCGAACACTGAAGCTTTCTTT

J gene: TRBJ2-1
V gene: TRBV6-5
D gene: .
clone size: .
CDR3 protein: CASRGTQLYNEQFF
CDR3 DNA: TGTGCCAGCAGGGGGACTCAACTATACAATGAGCAGTTCTTC